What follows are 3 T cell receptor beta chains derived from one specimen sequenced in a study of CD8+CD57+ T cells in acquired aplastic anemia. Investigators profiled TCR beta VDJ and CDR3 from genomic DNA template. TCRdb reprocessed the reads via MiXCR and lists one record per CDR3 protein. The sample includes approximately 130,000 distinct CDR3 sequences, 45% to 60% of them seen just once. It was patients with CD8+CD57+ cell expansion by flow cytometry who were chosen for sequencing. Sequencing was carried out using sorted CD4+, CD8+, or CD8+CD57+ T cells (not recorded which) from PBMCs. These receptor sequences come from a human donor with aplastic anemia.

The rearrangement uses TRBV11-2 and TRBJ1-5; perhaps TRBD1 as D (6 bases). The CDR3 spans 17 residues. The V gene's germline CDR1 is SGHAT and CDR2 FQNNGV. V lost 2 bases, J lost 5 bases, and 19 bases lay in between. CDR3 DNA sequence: TGTGCCAGCAGCTTAATAAACTCACAGGGCTGGGATCAGCCCCAGCATTTT. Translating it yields CASSLINSQGWDQPQHF. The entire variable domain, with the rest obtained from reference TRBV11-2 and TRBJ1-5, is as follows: EAGVAQSPRYKIIEKRQSVAFWCNPISGHATLYWYQQILGQGPKLLIQFQNNGVVDDSQLPKDRFSAERLKGVDSTLKIQPAKLEDSAVYLCASSLINSQGWDQPQHFGDGTRLSIL.

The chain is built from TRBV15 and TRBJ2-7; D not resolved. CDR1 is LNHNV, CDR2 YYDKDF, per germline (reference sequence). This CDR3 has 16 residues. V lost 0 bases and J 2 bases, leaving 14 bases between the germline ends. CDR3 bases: TGTGCCACCAGCAGAGATCTCCGACACGTACCCTACGAGCAGTACTTC. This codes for CATSRDLRHVPYEQYF.

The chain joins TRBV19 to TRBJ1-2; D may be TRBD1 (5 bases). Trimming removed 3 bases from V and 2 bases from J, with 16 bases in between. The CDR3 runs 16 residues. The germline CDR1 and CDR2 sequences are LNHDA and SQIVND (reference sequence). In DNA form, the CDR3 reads TGTGCCAGTAGTATGGGCCAACTCTGGGACAACTATGGCTACACCTTC. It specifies CASSMGQLWDNYGYTF. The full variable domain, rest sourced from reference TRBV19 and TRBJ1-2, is DGGITQSPKYLFRKEGQNVTLSCEQNLNHDAMYWYRQDPGQGLRLIYYSQIVNDFQKGDIAEGYSVSREKKESFPLTVTSAQKNPTAFYLCASSMGQLWDNYGYTFGSGTRLTVV.